A single sample gave rise to the 27 T cell receptor beta chains below, sequenced in a study of blood T cell repertoires in COVID-19. Profiling relied on immunoSEQ multiplex PCR, and the TCRdb table lists in-frame clones only, not all of them. The sample yields fewer than 35,000 clones, approximately 88% seen once. Sample: peripheral blood. The receptors shown here come from a man aged 65-85 years with active COVID-19.

This chain joins TRBV19 and TRBJ2-1; 12 bases match TRBD2. Trimming took 7 bases from V and 4 from J; bases not matched to a gene: 5. Germline V CDR1 and CDR2: LNHDA, SQIVND (reference sequence). This CDR3 comprises 15 residues. CDR3 loop: CASILTSGGYNEQFF. CDR3 in DNA: TGTGCCAGTATCCTCACTAGCGGGGGGTACAATGAGCAGTTCTTC. Based on the CDR3 plus reference TRBV19 and TRBJ2-1, the full variable domain is DGGITQSPKYLFRKEGQNVTLSCEQNLNHDAMYWYRQDPGQGLRLIYYSQIVNDFQKGDIAEGYSVSREKKESFPLTVTSAQKNPTAFYLCASILTSGGYNEQFFGPGTRLTVL.

This clone occurred once. This chain links TRBV7-2 with TRBJ1-2; 7 nucleotides agree with TRBD1. V was pared by 3 bases and J by 2 bases, with 0 bases of the junction left unmatched. CDR3 length equals 13 residues. Germline CDR1 reads SGHTA; CDR2 reads FQGNSA. As DNA, the CDR3 is TGTGCCAGCAGCTTGGGACAGAACTATGGCTACACCTTC. This gives the protein CASSLGQNYGYTF.

The genes are TRBV9 and TRBJ1-1; D is possibly TRBD1 (5 bases). V was trimmed by 0 bases and J by 2 bases, leaving 8 bases between them. The CDR3 extends over 14 amino acids. CDR1 is SGDLS, CDR2 YYNGEE, per germline. The CDR3, as DNA: TGTGCCAGCAGCGTAGCCCAGGGAAACACTGAAGCTTTCTTT. Its translation: CASSVAQGNTEAFF.

The chain carries TRBV5-1 and TRBJ2-2; D may be TRBD1 (6 bases). CDR3 length: 15 residues. Trimming removed 2 bases from V and 0 bases from J, with 8 bases in between. Germline CDR1 SGHRS, CDR2 YFSETQ. The CDR3 DNA follows: TGCGCCAGCAGCTTAGGACAGTCGAACACCGGGGAGCTGTTTTTT. It yields the protein CASSLGQSNTGELFF.

Regarding this clone: The conserved final phenylalanine or tryptophan is absent from the CDR3, which likely points to a read error. The DNA is left out, because the CDR3 cannot be placed on it with certainty; the CDR3 is given as TCRdb lists it. The chain has TRBV4-3 and TRBJ1-1. The germline CDR1 and CDR2 sequences are LGHNA and YSLEER. The CDR3 sequence runs 13 residues, both termini included. The CDR3 spells CASSQNRGGAPSV.

V gene TRBV11-2 combines with J gene TRBJ2-1, with unresolved D. Per germline, CDR1 SGHAT and CDR2 FQNNGV. CDR3 length: 15 residues. Deletions cut 5 bases from V and 3 bases from J, with 14 bases between. For the CDR3, the DNA is TGTGCCAGCAGCCCACAACAGTATCGCTACAATGAGCAGTTCTTC. As protein: CASSPQQYRYNEQFF.

The gene calls are TRBV7-9 and TRBJ1-2; D remains unclear. Germline values: CDR1 SEHNR, CDR2 FQNEAQ (reference sequence). Trimming pared 0 bases from V and 6 bases from J, leaving 11 bases between. The CDR3 extends over 14 amino acids. DNA for the CDR3: TGTGCCAGCAGCTTAGCCGGTCCGGCGGATGGCTACACCTTC. Translated, it gives CASSLAGPADGYTF. Together with reference TRBV7-9 and TRBJ1-2, the CDR3 gives the full variable domain: DTGVSQNPRHKITKRGQNVTFRCDPISEHNRLYWYRQTLGQGPEFLTYFQNEAQLEKSRLLSDRFSAERPKGSFSTLEIQRTEQGDSAMYLCASSLAGPADGYTFGSGTRLTVV.

The chain employs TRBV7-2 and TRBJ1-3; D remains ambiguous. The CDR3 sequence is 15 residues long. Germline values: CDR1 SGHTA, CDR2 FQGNSA. V shed 1 base and J shed 9 bases, with 16 bases lying between them. The chain's CDR3 is CASSLERAARGTIYF. CDR3 coding DNA: TGTGCCAGCAGCTTAGAGCGGGCAGCCCGGGGCACCATATATTTT.

For the CDR3, the DNA is TGTGCCAGCAGCTTTGGGACTAGCTCCGAGCAGTACTTC. Translating it yields CASSFGTSSEQYF. The chain joins TRBV7-2 to TRBJ2-7; 9 bases map to TRBD2. The ends lost 3 bases at V and 6 bases at J; junction bases unmatched: 3. This CDR3 has 13 amino acids. Germline V CDR1 and CDR2: SGHTA, FQGNSA.

The CDR3 sequence is CASSDTGGAYNEQFF. CDR3 nucleotide sequence: TGTGCCAGCAGTGATACAGGGGGTGCGTACAATGAGCAGTTCTTC. The chain combines TRBV6-4 with TRBJ2-1; 8 bases match TRBD1. The CDR3 covers 15 residues. The V segment lost 3 bases and the J segment 4 bases; nucleotides outside the gene matches: 5. Per germline, CDR1 MRHNA and CDR2 SNTAGT.

V is TRBV2 and J is TRBJ1-3; maybe TRBD1 (6 bases). The CDR3 has 15 residues. V was shortened by 9 bases and J by 0 bases, with 15 bases between the two germline ends. Germline V CDR1 and CDR2: SNHLY, FYNNEI. The CDR3 sequence: CASYSGQSSGNTIYF. The CDR3 nucleotides read TGTGCCAGTTACTCTGGACAGAGCTCTGGAAACACCATATATTTT. The variable domain in full, with the rest retrieved from reference TRBV2 and TRBJ1-3, is EPEVTQTPSHQVTQMGQEVILRCVPISNHLYFYWYRQILGQKVEFLVSFYNNEISEKSEIFDDQFSVERPDGSNFTLKIRSTKLEDSAMYFCASYSGQSSGNTIYFGEGSWLTVV.

V usage is TRBV2 and J usage is TRBJ2-5; possible D gene TRBD1, 6 bases. Germline CDR1 is SNHLY and CDR2 is FYNNEI. The CDR3 spans 14 residues. Trimming cost V 0 bases and J 2 bases, with 7 bases left between them. As DNA, the CDR3 is TGTGCCAGCAGTGAAGCGACAGGACAAGAGACCCAGTACTTC. The encoded protein is CASSEATGQETQYF.

The chain has TRBV5-5 and TRBJ2-5, with D possibly matching TRBD2 (6 bases). Germline V lookup: CDR1 SGHKS, CDR2 YYEKEE (reference sequence). V lost 1 base and J lost 0, with 7 bases in between. The CDR3 sequence is 14 residues long. This chain's CDR3 is CASSLWDYQETQYF. The CDR3 DNA reads as TGTGCCAGCAGCTTGTGGGACTACCAAGAGACCCAGTACTTC.

J is TRBJ1-1 and V is TRBV3-1 (or the pseudogene TRBV3-2), with D perhaps TRBD1 (5 bases). The V gene's germline CDR1 is LGHDT and CDR2 YNNKEL (reference sequence). Trimming stripped 1 base from V and 3 bases from J, with 6 bases between. The CDR3 runs 13 residues. CDR3 bases: TGTGCCAGCAGCCAAGGCAGGGACACTGAAGCTTTCTTT. It yields the protein CASSQGRDTEAFF.

Here the CDR3 DNA reads TGTGCCAGCAGCTTAAGAGTCTCAACCTACGAGCAGTACTTC. As protein: CASSLRVSTYEQYF. This rearrangement joins TRBV7-8 to TRBJ2-7; D remains ambiguous. V gave up 2 bases and J gave up 2 bases, with 10 bases separating them. The germline CDR1 and CDR2 sequences are SGHVS and FQNEAQ. The CDR3 is made up of 14 amino acids.

The chain is built from TRBV18 and TRBJ1-2, with 7 nucleotides matching TRBD1. The CDR3 contains 14 residues. Per the germline V gene, CDR1 is KGHSH and CDR2 is LQKENI. V shed 1 base and J 6 bases; nucleotides not matched to a gene: 5. CDR3 protein: CASSPRDRENGYTF. In DNA form, the CDR3 reads TGTGCCAGCTCACCACGTGACAGGGAGAATGGCTACACCTTC.

The genes are TRBV6-6 and TRBJ2-3; TRBD1 agrees at 8 bases. Trimming took 6 bases from V and 0 from J; bases not matched to a gene: 8. Germline V lookup: CDR1 MNHNY, CDR2 SVGAGI (reference sequence). This CDR3 spans 16 amino acids. CDR3 sequence: CASRSNRGVSTDTQYF. As DNA, the CDR3 is TGTGCCAGCAGAAGCAACAGGGGGGTTAGCACAGATACGCAGTATTTT.

The CDR3 region is CASSWSGQLNEKLFF. The CDR3 DNA is TGTGCCAGCAGTTGGAGCGGCCAGTTGAATGAAAAACTGTTTTTT. The rearrangement joins TRBV6-2 or TRBV6-3 to TRBJ1-4; no clear D gene. The CDR3 runs 15 residues. V was pared by 4 bases and J by 5 bases, with 14 bases between. CDR1 MNHEY and CDR2 SVGEGT come from the germline V gene.

The J gene is TRBJ1-2, the V gene TRBV7-2; 7 nucleotides match TRBD1. CDR1 and CDR2 (germline): SGHTA, FQGNSA. The CDR3 runs 15 residues. The V gene end was trimmed by 4 bases and the J gene end by 2 bases; junction bases not matched to a gene: 7. The CDR3: CASSSPGTVNYGYTF. The CDR3 DNA reads as TGTGCCAGCAGCTCCCCCGGGACAGTCAACTATGGCTACACCTTC. Supplemented by reference TRBV7-2 and TRBJ1-2, the full variable domain reads GAGVSQSPSNKVTEKGKDVELRCDPISGHTALYWYRQSLGQGLEFLIYFQGNSAPDKSGLPSDRFSAERTGGSVSTLTIQRTQQEDSAVYLCASSSPGTVNYGYTFGSGTRLTVV.

The chain recombines TRBV21-1 with TRBJ2-7; the table's D call of TRBD1 was not tested on the DNA. TRBV21-1 is designated a pseudogene. This CDR3 region has 14 residues. The CDR3 protein is CASEDRDTPREQYF. Written as DNA, the CDR3 is TGTGCCAGCGAAGACCGGGACACCCCTCGGGAGCAGTACTTC.

The count of this clone is one. This chain uses TRBV5-5 with TRBJ2-7; possibly TRBD2 for D (6 bases). Germline V lookup: CDR1 SGHKS, CDR2 YYEKEE (reference sequence). CDR3 length: 13 residues. Trimming removed 1 base at V and 7 bases at J, with 12 bases between. The CDR3 DNA follows: TGTGCCAGCAGCTTGTCAGGAGGGTTAGAGCAGTACTTC. This translates into CASSLSGGLEQYF.

The J gene is TRBJ2-2, the V gene TRBV10-1; a possible D gene is TRBD2 (5 bases). Germline assignment: CDR1 WNHNN and CDR2 SYGVQD (reference sequence). This CDR3 is 15 amino acids long. Trimming took 8 bases from V and 4 from J, leaving 17 bases between them. CDR3 sequence reads: CASCKTGISTGELFF. In nucleotides, the CDR3 is TGCGCCAGCTGTAAAACCGGGATTTCCACCGGGGAGCTGTTTTTT.

The chain is built from TRBV29-1 and TRBJ2-7; 8 bases map to TRBD1. After removal of 3 bases from V and 4 bases from J, the junction contained 5 bases not matched to a gene. Germline V gives CDR1 SQVTM, CDR2 ANQGSEA. The CDR3 is 13 residues long. The CDR3 sequence is CSVEITGGYEQYF. CDR3 DNA sequence: TGCAGCGTTGAGATTACAGGGGGGTACGAGCAGTACTTC.

This clone has only one observation. The rearrangement uses TRBV7-2 and TRBJ2-5; 7 nucleotides agree with TRBD2. This CDR3 comprises 13 residues. Germline CDR1 and CDR2: SGHTA and FQGNSA. V trimming: 8 bases; J trimming: 3 bases; junction bases outside the gene matches: 6. CDR3 in DNA: TGTGCCAGCGGGCGGGGGAGAGAAGAGACCCAGTACTTC. Translated: CASGRGREETQYF. The entire variable domain, with the rest obtained from reference TRBV7-2 and TRBJ2-5, is as follows: GAGVSQSPSNKVTEKGKDVELRCDPISGHTALYWYRQSLGQGLEFLIYFQGNSAPDKSGLPSDRFSAERTGGSVSTLTIQRTQQEDSAVYLCASGRGREETQYFGPGTRLLVL.

V usage is TRBV30 and J usage is TRBJ2-7; weak D call: TRBD1 (6 bases). The germline gives CDR1 GTSNPN, CDR2 SVGIG (reference sequence). Deletions cut 7 bases from V and 6 bases from J, with 13 bases between. CDR3 length: 11 amino acids. The CDR3 DNA sequence: TGTGCCTACTTTACAGGGATCGAGCAGTACTTC. Residues: CAYFTGIEQYF.

The chain couples TRBV5-4 to TRBJ2-7; no reliable D call. Between the trimmed V and J ends, which lost 0 bases and 7 bases, there was a span of 11 bases. The CDR3 contains 13 residues. The germline CDR1 and CDR2 sequences are SGHNT and YYREEE (reference sequence). CDR3 in DNA: TGTGCCAGCAGCTTGGACTTAATGCGGGAGCAGTACTTC. Translating gives CASSLDLMREQYF.

The CDR3 DNA reads as TGCAGCGTTGGAGAGGGGGGGCTCGGGTCACCCCTCCACTTT. Its protein is CSVGEGGLGSPLHF. The genes are TRBV29-1 and TRBJ1-6; D might be TRBD1 (6 bases). Trimming pared 4 bases from V and 10 bases from J, leaving 17 bases between. Germline lookup yields CDR1 SQVTM and CDR2 ANQGSEA. The CDR3 runs 14 residues.